A selection of T cell receptor beta chains follows, all from one sample in a study of T-cell memory formation after mild COVID-19. A single record per CDR3 protein comes from TCRdb applying MiXCR to the 5' RACE reads. The repertoire holds 380,000 or so distinct CDR3 sequences, roughly 13% seen once, with about 20% in the top ten. Sequencing was carried out using PBMCs or a T cell subset sorted from them (not recorded which). The receptor set was obtained from a man aged 18 to 30 who had mild COVID-19 (a few samples of this study predate the infection). Cell type and time point are not known. The CDR3 runs from the conserved cysteine through the conserved F or W. D genes are given only for firm matches. A clone size is listed for some rows: how often the clone was seen (once, few, many), or a class if it is expanded.

.	TRBV6-6	.	TRBJ1-1	CASSYSPKLASVEAFF	TGTGCCAGCAGTTACTCCCCAAAGCTGGCGAGTGTTGAAGCTTTCTTT
.	TRBV9	.	TRBJ2-1	CASSFGGLGEQFF	TGTGCCAGCAGCTTCGGGGGGCTGGGGGAGCAGTTCTTC
many	TRBV12-3/TRBV12-4	TRBD1	TRBJ2-1	CASSLVQGWGNEQFF	TGTGCCAGCAGTTTAGTACAGGGGTGGGGGAATGAGCAGTTCTTC
many	TRBV20-1	TRBD2	TRBJ2-5	CSAAEAGEETQYF	TGCAGTGCTGCTGAAGCGGGGGAGGAGACCCAGTACTTC
few	TRBV5-1	.	TRBJ2-3	CASTGGTDTQYF	TGCGCCAGCACCGGGGGCACAGATACGCAGTATTTT
once	TRBV6-6	.	TRBJ2-2	CASSYTLGGAGTGELFF	TGTGCCAGCAGTTACACCCTAGGCGGGGCGGGAACCGGGGAGCTGTTTTTT
many	TRBV3-1	.	TRBJ2-2	CASSQGPGAGELFF	TGTGCCAGCAGCCAAGGGCCAGGGGCCGGGGAGCTGTTTTTT
few	TRBV19	.	TRBJ2-3	CARGPNNTDTQYF	TGTGCCAGGGGACCAAACAACACAGATACGCAGTATTTT
.	TRBV6-6	.	TRBJ2-2	CASSYSSLQGTGELFF	TGTGCCAGCAGTTACTCGAGTTTGCAGGGGACCGGGGAGCTGTTTTTT
.	TRBV5-1	.	TRBJ1-2	CASSLGGTGSYGYTF	TGCGCCAGCAGCTTGGGAGGCACAGGTTCCTATGGCTACACCTTC
few	TRBV12-3/TRBV12-4	TRBD1	TRBJ2-5	CASSPDRVRETQYF	TGTGCCAGCAGCCCGGACAGGGTTCGAGAGACCCAGTACTTC
few	TRBV20-1	TRBD2	TRBJ2-7	CSARSLAGAPNWEQYF	TGCAGTGCTAGATCTCTAGCGGGGGCACCCAACTGGGAGCAGTACTTC
.	TRBV12-3/TRBV12-4	TRBD1	TRBJ1-2	CASRNDRAINYGYTF	TGTGCCAGCAGAAACGACAGGGCTATTAACTATGGCTACACCTTC
few	TRBV12-3/TRBV12-4	TRBD1	TRBJ1-1	CASSLAGTAEKIMNTEAFF	TGTGCCAGCAGTTTAGCCGGGACAGCCGAAAAAATAATGAACACTGAAGCTTTCTTT
.	TRBV7-9	.	TRBJ2-1	CASSSPGGYEQFF	TGTGCCAGCAGCTCCCCGGGGGGCTATGAGCAGTTCTTC
.	TRBV2	.	TRBJ1-6	CASSRWGPLHF	TGTGCCAGCAGCCGCTGGGGGCCCCTCCACTTT
many	TRBV5-1	.	TRBJ2-7	CASSPPGVSYEQYF	TGCGCCAGCAGCCCCCCAGGGGTCTCCTACGAGCAGTACTTC
few	TRBV12-3/TRBV12-4	TRBD2	TRBJ2-1	CASSFGEGNEQFF	TGTGCCAGCAGTTTCGGGGAGGGTAATGAGCAGTTCTTC
.	TRBV5-1	TRBD2	TRBJ2-3	CASSPGTSGGADTQYF	TGCGCCAGCAGCCCTGGGACTAGCGGGGGCGCAGATACGCAGTATTTT
few	TRBV5-1	.	TRBJ2-1	CASSLGGRAGNEQFF	TGCGCCAGCAGCTTGGGGGGTAGGGCCGGGAATGAGCAGTTCTTC
.	TRBV29-1	.	TRBJ1-1	CSATGSGNTEAFF	TGCAGCGCGACGGGCAGCGGGAACACTGAAGCTTTCTTT
few	TRBV4-1	TRBD2	TRBJ2-1	CASSPRGGSYNEQFF	TGCGCCAGCAGCCCACGGGGGGGCAGCTACAATGAGCAGTTCTTC
.	TRBV4-1	TRBD2	TRBJ2-1	CASTPLTSGGGNEQFF	TGCGCCAGCACCCCATTGACTAGCGGGGGAGGTAATGAGCAGTTCTTC
.	TRBV9	.	TRBJ1-6	CASSVDGSGGSPLHF	TGTGCCAGCAGCGTAGATGGCTCAGGTGGTTCACCCCTCCACTTT
few	TRBV4-1	TRBD1	TRBJ1-4	CASSYPGQGDEKLFF	TGCGCCAGCAGCTACCCGGGACAGGGGGATGAAAAACTGTTTTTT
.	TRBV29-1	.	TRBJ2-7	CSVVPNTRESYEQYF	TGCAGCGTCGTTCCCAACACCAGGGAGTCCTACGAGCAGTACTTC
many	TRBV5-1	TRBD2	TRBJ2-1	CASSLVRGGNNEQFF	TGCGCCAGCAGCTTGGTGCGGGGGGGAAACAATGAGCAGTTCTTC
.	TRBV10-3	.	TRBJ2-5	CAISDVDLETQYF	TGTGCCATCAGTGATGTAGATTTGGAGACCCAGTACTTC
few	TRBV6-5	.	TRBJ2-5	CASSGTPGGETQYF	TGTGCCAGCAGTGGGACCCCCGGGGGAGAGACCCAGTACTTC
.	TRBV11-2	.	TRBJ1-1	CASSLDWAEAFF	TGTGCCAGCAGCTTAGATTGGGCGGAAGCTTTCTTT
few	TRBV18	TRBD1	TRBJ2-6	CASSPGQGANVLTF	TGTGCCAGCTCACCGGGACAGGGGGCCAACGTCCTGACTTTC
few	TRBV9	.	TRBJ1-1	CASSWQGNTEAFF	TGTGCCAGCAGCTGGCAGGGGAACACTGAAGCTTTCTTT
few	TRBV7-6	.	TRBJ1-4	CASSRNGGDEKLFF	TGTGCCAGCAGCCGAAACGGGGGAGATGAAAAACTGTTTTTT
.	TRBV5-4	TRBD1	TRBJ1-2	CASSPEAQGSYGYTF	TGTGCCAGCAGCCCGGAGGCACAGGGGAGCTATGGCTACACCTTC
few	TRBV11-2	TRBD2	TRBJ2-2	CASSSPWGGTGELFF	TGTGCCAGCAGCTCCCCGTGGGGGGGAACCGGGGAGCTGTTTTTT
many	TRBV5-1	.	TRBJ1-1	CASSLNGGSETEAFF	TGCGCCAGCAGCTTGAATGGGGGCTCAGAAACTGAAGCTTTCTTT
.	TRBV3-1	TRBD1	TRBJ1-2	CASSPSDRGLRGYTF	TGTGCCAGCAGCCCTTCGGACAGGGGGCTGAGGGGCTACACCTTC
.	TRBV20-1	.	TRBJ2-7	CSARETGTYEQYF	TGCAGTGCTAGAGAGACAGGCACCTACGAGCAGTACTTC
few	TRBV12-3/TRBV12-4	TRBD2	TRBJ2-2	CASTGGTDTGELFF	TGTGCCAGCACGGGGGGGACGGACACCGGGGAGCTGTTTTTT
.	TRBV4-1	.	TRBJ1-2	CASSQEDGNYGYTF	TGCGCCAGCAGCCAAGAGGACGGGAACTATGGCTACACCTTC
few	TRBV4-3	TRBD1	TRBJ2-5	CASSQDPRGSETQYF	TGCGCCAGCAGCCAAGATCCCAGGGGGAGTGAGACCCAGTACTTC